This TCR beta chain was captured in a study of cytomegalovirus exposure and HLA in healthy donors. About the research overall: Researchers found that roughly 80% of around 400 genotyped donors fell within the Caucasian-associated ancestry cluster.

In the PCR, 60 Vbeta and 13 Jbeta primers were used. The assay was immunoSEQ multiplex PCR, and TCRdb's table has in-frame clones only and misses some. The sample has 85,000 to 130,000 clones, less than 80% seen once. The V gene's germline CDR1 is SGHVS and CDR2 FNYEAQ. Trimming took 4 bases from V and 5 from J; bases not matched to a gene: 7. The length of the CDR3 is 14 residues. General study findings and limits: Highly shared sequence variants in one cluster were likely a sequencing artifact. Investigators reported fewer than 200 TCR beta chains as tied to cytomegalovirus. Reports described diagnosis of cytomegalovirus status by the classifier as highly specific and sensitive.

On this clone itself: Antigen specificity is unknown.

The chain recombines TRBV7-6 with TRBJ2-7; 8 nucleotides align to TRBD1. Sequencing was done on a sample of PBMCs. The receptor was isolated from a man aged 60 to 75 in good health and CMV-seronegative. The CDR3: CASSYRQGLNEQYF. The CDR3 DNA reads as TGTGCCAGCAGCTACCGACAGGGGCTGAACGAGCAGTACTTC.